The source of this T cell receptor (beta chain) is a study of blood T cells in healthy people across ages. Using a J-beta primer mix together with a sample-barcoded 5' primer, a second PCR was run for roughly 7 to 11 cycles. Each CDR3 protein gets one entry after TCRdb re-called the 5' RACE reads with MiXCR. This table has roughly 640,000 distinct CDR3 sequences, approximately 30% appearing once. CDR1 and CDR2 from the germline V gene are GTSNPN and SVGIG (reference sequence). With 1 base clipped from V and 3 bases from J, the junction kept 7 bases outside the gene matches. The CDR3 has 15 amino acids. This clonotype came up a few times.

Sequencing was performed on blood. The chain recombines TRBV30 with TRBJ2-7, with 9 bases that match TRBD1. The clonotype originates from a woman aged 80 or over in good health. The CDR3 sequence: CAWSGGQGIHYEQYF. In DNA form, the CDR3 reads TGTGCCTGGAGTGGCGGACAGGGGATACACTACGAGCAGTACTTC.